A selection of T cell receptor beta chains follows, all from one sample in a study of OX40 agonist ivuxolimab in advanced cancers. Sequencing used immunoSEQ multiplex PCR; TCRdb keeps in-frame clones, though not all of them. The table has about 80,000 clones, 75% to 90% seen once. The sequencing used CD4+ or CD8+ T cells sorted from blood, collected in a trial of the OX40 agonist ivuxolimab. The receptors here all came from an adult with an advanced solid tumor such as melanoma, head and neck, liver or kidney cancer. Both conserved end residues are part of each CDR3. D genes are given only for firm matches.

J gene: TRBJ2-3; V gene: TRBV5-1; D gene: TRBD2; CDR3 protein: CASSFTSGRPGDTQYF
J gene: TRBJ2-7; V gene: TRBV5-8; D gene: TRBD2; CDR3 protein: CASSSGGLEQYF
J gene: TRBJ1-4; V gene: TRBV6-1; D gene: NA; CDR3 protein: CASSPRTARNEKLFF
J gene: TRBJ2-7; V gene: TRBV6-5; D gene: NA; CDR3 protein: CASSSGLGEQYF
J gene: TRBJ2-2; V gene: TRBV5-6; D gene: TRBD2; CDR3 protein: CASRRGAGATGELFF
J gene: TRBJ1-2; V gene: TRBV19; D gene: NA; CDR3 protein: CASSVGREESGYTF
J gene: TRBJ2-1; V gene: TRBV19; D gene: TRBD2; CDR3 protein: CASSGGLAGFGDEQFF
J gene: TRBJ2-5; V gene: TRBV11-3; D gene: NA; CDR3 protein: CASSLGSGVVETQYF
J gene: TRBJ2-3; V gene: TRBV7-2; D gene: TRBD2; CDR3 protein: CASSLVVSGGPQYF
J gene: TRBJ2-5; V gene: TRBV9; D gene: TRBD2; CDR3 protein: CASSAGGSWGYQETQYF
J gene: TRBJ2-3; V gene: TRBV4-3; D gene: NA; CDR3 protein: CASSTFSSTDTQYF
J gene: TRBJ2-3; V gene: TRBV2; D gene: NA; CDR3 protein: CASRLGADTQYF
J gene: TRBJ2-1; V gene: TRBV11-2; D gene: TRBD2; CDR3 protein: CASSSFLTSGNSYNEQFF
J gene: TRBJ2-7; V gene: TRBV19; D gene: NA; CDR3 protein: CASSMRGVSYEQYF
J gene: TRBJ1-2; V gene: TRBV7-6; D gene: NA; CDR3 protein: CASSLRRAPEGGYTF
J gene: TRBJ2-3; V gene: TRBV4-1; D gene: NA; CDR3 protein: CASSPLAGPDTQYF
J gene: TRBJ1-3; V gene: TRBV5-8; D gene: NA; CDR3 protein: CASSFRTQGANTIYF
J gene: TRBJ2-1; V gene: TRBV7-2; D gene: TRBD1; CDR3 protein: CASSSLTGAGEQFF
J gene: TRBJ1-2; V gene: TRBV28; D gene: TRBD1; CDR3 protein: CASSQGGDRGHGYTF
J gene: TRBJ2-5; V gene: TRBV18; D gene: NA; CDR3 protein: CASSPTEWRQGSVEQYF